The rows below give T cell receptor beta chains drawn from one sample of a study of T-cell memory formation after mild COVID-19. From the 5' RACE reads, TCRdb called clonotypes with MiXCR, one entry per CDR3 protein. The sample lists just under 550,000 distinct CDR3 sequences, around 21% occurring once. Sequences were obtained from PBMCs or a T cell subset sorted from them (not recorded which). These receptors all stem from an adult woman who had mild COVID-19 (a few samples of this study predate the infection). Cell type and time point are not known. Both conserved end residues are part of each CDR3. A D gene is named only where the DNA matches it firmly. Clone size is given for some rows only: seen once, a few or many times, or a class if the clone is expanded.

abundance	v_gene	d_gene	j_gene	CDR3nt	CDR3aa
NA	TRBV11-2	NA	TRBJ2-7	TGTGCCAGCAGCCCTCGGGCGGCTTCCTACGAGCAGTACTTC	CASSPRAASYEQYF
once	TRBV5-1	TRBD1	TRBJ2-3	TGCGCCAGCAGCTTCGGGGGACAGGGGAACACAGATACGCAGTATTTT	CASSFGGQGNTDTQYF
NA	TRBV29-1	TRBD1	TRBJ1-1	TGCAGCGGCGGGGACAGCAGGGGTTTCTTT	CSGGDSRGFF
NA	TRBV5-1	NA	TRBJ2-2	TGCGCCAGCAGCTCGGCCGGGCCATCCACCGGGGAGCTGTTTTTT	CASSSAGPSTGELFF
NA	TRBV7-2	NA	TRBJ2-7	TGTGCCAGCAGCTTAGGAGCGTACCCTCGCGAGCAGTACTTC	CASSLGAYPREQYF
NA	TRBV6-6	TRBD2	TRBJ2-1	TGTGCCAGCAGCTATACGGTGGCTAGCGGGACCAATGAGCAGTTCTTC	CASSYTVASGTNEQFF
NA	TRBV10-3	NA	TRBJ2-7	TGTGCCATCGCGGCGGACCCCTACGAGCAGTACTTC	CAIAADPYEQYF
NA	TRBV6-6	NA	TRBJ1-1	TGTGCCAGCAGTTACCCCCAGGGTAACACTGAAGCTTTCTTT	CASSYPQGNTEAFF
few	TRBV21-1	NA	TRBJ2-5	TGTGCCAGCAGCAAAGCCCCTCGGGGAACTTGGGCCCAGTACTTC	CASSKAPRGTWAQYF
NA	TRBV19	NA	TRBJ2-1	TGTGCCAGTAGTATTAGTGAGGTCCGCCGCAATGAGCAGTTCTTC	CASSISEVRRNEQFF
many	TRBV9	NA	TRBJ2-1	TGTGCCAGCAGCGTAGCAGGTCTTGGGGCGGGGGAGCAGTTCTTC	CASSVAGLGAGEQFF
NA	TRBV6-5	TRBD2	TRBJ2-1	TGTGCCAGCAGTTACTCAGGACTAGCGGGAGTCCATGAGCAGTTCTTC	CASSYSGLAGVHEQFF
NA	TRBV9	TRBD1	TRBJ1-3	TGTGCCAGCAGCGTAGGCACAGGGGCTGGAAACACCATATATTTT	CASSVGTGAGNTIYF
NA	TRBV24-1	NA	TRBJ2-7	TGTGCCACCAGTGAAGGGTACGACGAGCAGTACTTC	CATSEGYDEQYF
few	TRBV4-3	TRBD1	TRBJ2-7	TGCGCCAGCAGCCATGATTCGACAGGGGTCTACGAGCAGTACTTC	CASSHDSTGVYEQYF
NA	TRBV11-1	NA	TRBJ2-1	TGTGCCAGCAGCTTAGCGCGTACAATTCGCGATGAGCAGTTCTTC	CASSLARTIRDEQFF
NA	TRBV20-1	NA	TRBJ1-1	TGCAGTGCTAGAGCCTATCTCATGGCAGGGTCCGGTGCGAACACTGAAGCTTTCTTT	CSARAYLMAGSGANTEAFF
NA	TRBV24-1	TRBD1	TRBJ2-5	TGTGCCACTGCGGACAGGAGGTACCAAGAGACCCAGTACTTC	CATADRRYQETQYF
NA	TRBV11-2	TRBD2	TRBJ2-2	TGTGCCAGCAGCCCCCGACTAGCGTTAGACACCGGGGAGCTGTTTTTT	CASSPRLALDTGELFF
few	TRBV7-2	TRBD1	TRBJ2-5	TGTGCCAGCAGCTCGTGGACAGGTCAAGAGACCCAGTACTTC	CASSSWTGQETQYF
few	TRBV4-1	NA	TRBJ2-2	TGCGCCAGCAGCCAAATTGGACAGACCGGGGAGCTGTTTTTT	CASSQIGQTGELFF
few	TRBV11-2	NA	TRBJ1-2	TGTGCCAGCAGCTTATCCGGGACCGTCGGCTACACCTTC	CASSLSGTVGYTF
few	TRBV6-1	TRBD1	TRBJ2-7	TGTGCCAGCAGGGCGACAGGGGACTACGAGCAGTACTTC	CASRATGDYEQYF
few	TRBV6-5	NA	TRBJ2-4	TGTGCCAGCGGCCGGGACCTAAACATTCAGTACTTC	CASGRDLNIQYF
few	TRBV6-2/TRBV6-3	NA	TRBJ1-1	TGTGCCAGCAGTGATACGAGCCGGGAAGCTTTCTTT	CASSDTSREAFF
many	TRBV7-6	NA	TRBJ2-7	TGTGCCAGCAGCTTAGGGGCAGGGCGCGAGCAGTACTTC	CASSLGAGREQYF
NA	TRBV7-9	NA	TRBJ2-6	TGTGCCAGCAGCTCAACCCGGCATGACATCTCAAAAGCTGGGGCCAACGTCCTGACTTTC	CASSSTRHDISKAGANVLTF
NA	TRBV20-1	NA	TRBJ1-5	TGCAGTGCTAGAGCCGCCGGGGTGCAGCCCCAGCATTTT	CSARAAGVQPQHF
NA	TRBV6-2/TRBV6-3	TRBD2	TRBJ2-1	TGTGCCAGCAGTTACGCGACTAGCGGGAGCCATGAGCAGTTCTTC	CASSYATSGSHEQFF
NA	TRBV5-1	NA	TRBJ1-1	TGCGCCAGCAGCTATGGACGTTCTATGAACACTGAAGCTTTCTTT	CASSYGRSMNTEAFF
NA	TRBV12-3/TRBV12-4	TRBD2	TRBJ2-5	TGTGCCAGCTCCGAGACTAGCGGGCGGGAGACCCAGTACTTC	CASSETSGRETQYF
NA	TRBV12-3/TRBV12-4	NA	TRBJ1-1	TGTGCCAGCAGTTTAGTCCCCGACACTGAAGCTTTCTTT	CASSLVPDTEAFF
NA	TRBV5-1	TRBD1	TRBJ2-1	TGCGCCAGCAGCTTTGGGGTACCGGGACAGGGGGTGAGTGAGCAGTTCTTC	CASSFGVPGQGVSEQFF
few	TRBV12-3/TRBV12-4	NA	TRBJ2-7	TGTGCCAGCACCGGCCAGTGGCCCTACGAGCAGTACTTC	CASTGQWPYEQYF
many	TRBV4-1	NA	TRBJ2-3	TGCGCCAGCAGCCAACCTCTAAGGTGGCCCGAAGTTACGCAGTATTTT	CASSQPLRWPEVTQYF
NA	TRBV4-1	TRBD1	TRBJ1-1	TGCGCCAGCAGCCAAGTCCCGGGACAGGGGAGGAGCACTGAAGCTTTCTTT	CASSQVPGQGRSTEAFF
NA	TRBV15	TRBD1	TRBJ1-6	TGTGCCACCAGCCGCGGACAGGGGGAATCCCCCCTCCACTTT	CATSRGQGESPLHF
NA	TRBV20-1	NA	TRBJ2-6	TGCAGTGCTAGAGATGCCTCTGGGGCCAACGTCCTGACTTTC	CSARDASGANVLTF
NA	TRBV7-8	NA	TRBJ2-1	TGTGCCAGCAGCCCCGCGACCGTTCCGTCCTACAATGAGCAGTTCTTC	CASSPATVPSYNEQFF
NA	TRBV24-1	NA	TRBJ2-1	TGTGCCACCAGTGATCCGGGACAGCGGGAGTTCTTC	CATSDPGQREFF
few	TRBV5-6	NA	TRBJ2-1	TGTGCCAGCAGCTTGGGTAATTCGTGGAGGGACTGGAATGAGCAGTTCTTC	CASSLGNSWRDWNEQFF
NA	TRBV2	TRBD2	TRBJ2-1	TGTGCCAGCAGGACCGAACTAGCGGGGGGACCCTACAATGAGCAGTTCTTC	CASRTELAGGPYNEQFF
few	TRBV24-1	NA	TRBJ2-2	TGTGCCACCAGTGGTTGGAGAGACGCGAACACCGGGGAGCTGTTTTTT	CATSGWRDANTGELFF
few	TRBV10-3	NA	TRBJ2-1	TGTGCCATCAGTGATGGAGACAGGCAGGGCAATGAGCAGTTCTTC	CAISDGDRQGNEQFF
NA	TRBV5-5	NA	TRBJ2-1	TGTGCCAGCAGCTTGTCTAGTCCGGATGAGCAGTTCTTC	CASSLSSPDEQFF
NA	TRBV6-2/TRBV6-3	TRBD1	TRBJ1-2	TGTGCCAGCAGTTCCCGGACAGGATACTATGGCTACACCTTC	CASSSRTGYYGYTF
NA	TRBV6-6	NA	TRBJ1-1	TGTGCCAGCAGTTACCTACAGGGCGAAGCTTTCTTT	CASSYLQGEAFF
few	TRBV5-1	TRBD1	TRBJ2-3	TGCGCCAGCACCAAAAACAGGGGGACAGATACGCAGTATTTT	CASTKNRGTDTQYF
NA	TRBV6-5	TRBD1	TRBJ1-5	TGTGCCAGCAGTCAGGGACAGGGGAGAGGTCAGCCCCAGCATTTT	CASSQGQGRGQPQHF
few	TRBV7-3	NA	TRBJ2-2	TGTGCCAGCAGCTTAAACTTGGACACCGGGGAGCTGTTTTTT	CASSLNLDTGELFF
NA	TRBV12-3/TRBV12-4	NA	TRBJ1-5	TGTGCCAGCAGCCCCGTGTATAGCAATCAGCCCCAGCATTTT	CASSPVYSNQPQHF
NA	TRBV4-2	TRBD1	TRBJ1-1	TGTGCCAGCAGCCAAGAAATGACAGGGGGGACCGGGGCTTTCTTT	CASSQEMTGGTGAFF
NA	TRBV10-2	NA	TRBJ1-2	TGCGCCAGCATCTCTCCGGGACGGACTGCCACGGGCTACACCTTC	CASISPGRTATGYTF
NA	TRBV5-4	TRBD2	TRBJ2-2	TGTGCCAGCAGCTTTCGACTAGCGGGAAGACTGAACACCGGGGAGCTGTTTTTT	CASSFRLAGRLNTGELFF
NA	TRBV2	TRBD1	TRBJ1-2	TGTGCCAGTACCGGACAGGTCAATAACTATGGCTACACCTTC	CASTGQVNNYGYTF
NA	TRBV11-2	TRBD2	TRBJ2-5	TGTGCCAGCAGCTGGACTAGCGGAATACAAGAGACCCAGTACTTC	CASSWTSGIQETQYF
NA	TRBV6-5	NA	TRBJ2-4	TGTGCCAGCAGTTACTCAACTTTGGAGCTAGCCAAAAACATTCAGTACTTC	CASSYSTLELAKNIQYF
NA	TRBV27	NA	TRBJ1-2	TGTGCCAGCAGTCCAAACTGGGGGCACAACTATGGCTACACCTTC	CASSPNWGHNYGYTF
NA	TRBV2	NA	TRBJ1-4	TGTGCCAGCGGAGGGGAATATGAAAAACTGTTTTTT	CASGGEYEKLFF
few	TRBV29-1	TRBD1	TRBJ2-1	TGCAGCGTCGTACAGGGGCGCCCGGGACCCGGATACAATGAGCAGTTCTTC	CSVVQGRPGPGYNEQFF